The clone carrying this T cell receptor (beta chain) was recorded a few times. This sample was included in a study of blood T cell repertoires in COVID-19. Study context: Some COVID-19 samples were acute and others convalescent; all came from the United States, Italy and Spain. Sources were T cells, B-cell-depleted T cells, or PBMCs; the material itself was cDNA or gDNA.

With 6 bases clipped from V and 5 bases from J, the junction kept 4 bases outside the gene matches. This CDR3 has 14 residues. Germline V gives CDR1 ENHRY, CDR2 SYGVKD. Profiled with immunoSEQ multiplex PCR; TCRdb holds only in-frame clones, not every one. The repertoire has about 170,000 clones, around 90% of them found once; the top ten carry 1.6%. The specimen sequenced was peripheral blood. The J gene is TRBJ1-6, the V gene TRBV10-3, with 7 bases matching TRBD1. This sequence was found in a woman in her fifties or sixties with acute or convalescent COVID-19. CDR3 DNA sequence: TGTGCCATCAGCCCGGGACAGAATAATTCACCCCTCCACTTT. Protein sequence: CAISPGQNNSPLHF.